This entry is about one TCR beta chain. Its antigen is currently unknown. The data are from a study of cytomegalovirus exposure and HLA in healthy donors. General study findings and limits: The listing of roughly 160 TCR beta chains classed them as cytomegalovirus-associated.

Donors were drawn from the roughly 120-subject validation cohort, separate from the approximately 680-subject first cohort. Looked up from germline, CDR1 is LGHNA and CDR2 is YNFKEQ. The CDR3 is 12 amino acids. The V gene lost 4 bases and the J gene lost 5 bases, with 8 bases spanning the gap. Data came from immunoSEQ multiplex PCR; TCRdb stores just in-frame clones and leaves some out. The table records 110,000 or so clones, roughly 84% of them present only once. The sequence came from a woman aged 18-29 years in good health and CMV-seronegative. The source material was PBMCs. This chain uses TRBV4-2 with TRBJ1-1; D may be TRBD1 (5 bases). In DNA form, the CDR3 reads TGTGCCAGCAGCCCGGGGGGGACTGAAGCTTTCTTT. Amino acid sequence: CASSPGGTEAFF.